This T cell receptor beta chain was identified in a study of T cell responses to AZD1222 COVID-19 vaccine. Study-wide results and caveats: Donors in the cohort were predominantly white British and more often female, and clonal diversity was possibly underestimated.

Generated by immunoSEQ multiplex PCR, the TCRdb table keeps only in-frame clones and is missing some. Of 150,000 or so clones in the sample, about 89% were seen once. This clone showed up just once. Its antigen is unknown. The receptor comes from an adult in good health. Specimen: peripheral blood, collected on day 0 of AZD1222 vaccination.

The CDR3 DNA reads as TGTGCCACCAGCAGAGATAAGACAGTGGGAAACTATGGCTACACCTTC. Translated, it gives CATSRDKTVGNYGYTF. V is TRBV15 and J is TRBJ1-2; D possibly corresponds to TRBD1 (5 bases). CDR1 is LNHNV and CDR2 is YYDKDF in the germline V gene (reference sequence). Trimming removed 0 bases from V and 2 bases from J, with 13 bases in between. The CDR3 runs 16 residues.